This T cell receptor beta chain emerged from a study of beta chain features in type 1 diabetes. The study's findings and limits: Moderate but significant shortening of TCRB CDR3s was recorded in all four CD4+ subsets from Type 1 diabetes patients.

As to this clone: Its antigen is undetermined.

What was sequenced were expressed TCRB transcripts, since all of the isolated RNA had been reverse transcribed. Each sample of naive, central memory or regulatory T cells had, on average, about 3.57 million reads. The assay was immunoSEQ multiplex PCR, and TCRdb's table has in-frame clones only and misses some. The repertoire holds roughly 240,000 clones, approximately 25% seen once, with around 0.012% in the top ten. CDR1 is SNHLY, CDR2 FYNNEI, per germline. Trimming stripped 4 bases from V and 5 bases from J, with 14 bases between. There are 14 residues in the CDR3. Sorting with CD45RO/CCR7/CD25/CD127/CD95/CD27 yielded naive, central memory, regulatory and stem-like memory CD4+ cells. Purity (above 95%) was reached by all sorted populations.

The sample consisted of naive CD4+ T cells from blood. This sequence originates from a woman aged 25 to 45 with type 1 diabetes. V is TRBV2 and J is TRBJ1-1; D not certain. CDR3 loop: CASSGYHAGTEAFF. The CDR3 nucleotides are TGTGCCAGCAGTGGGTATCACGCGGGGACTGAAGCTTTCTTT.